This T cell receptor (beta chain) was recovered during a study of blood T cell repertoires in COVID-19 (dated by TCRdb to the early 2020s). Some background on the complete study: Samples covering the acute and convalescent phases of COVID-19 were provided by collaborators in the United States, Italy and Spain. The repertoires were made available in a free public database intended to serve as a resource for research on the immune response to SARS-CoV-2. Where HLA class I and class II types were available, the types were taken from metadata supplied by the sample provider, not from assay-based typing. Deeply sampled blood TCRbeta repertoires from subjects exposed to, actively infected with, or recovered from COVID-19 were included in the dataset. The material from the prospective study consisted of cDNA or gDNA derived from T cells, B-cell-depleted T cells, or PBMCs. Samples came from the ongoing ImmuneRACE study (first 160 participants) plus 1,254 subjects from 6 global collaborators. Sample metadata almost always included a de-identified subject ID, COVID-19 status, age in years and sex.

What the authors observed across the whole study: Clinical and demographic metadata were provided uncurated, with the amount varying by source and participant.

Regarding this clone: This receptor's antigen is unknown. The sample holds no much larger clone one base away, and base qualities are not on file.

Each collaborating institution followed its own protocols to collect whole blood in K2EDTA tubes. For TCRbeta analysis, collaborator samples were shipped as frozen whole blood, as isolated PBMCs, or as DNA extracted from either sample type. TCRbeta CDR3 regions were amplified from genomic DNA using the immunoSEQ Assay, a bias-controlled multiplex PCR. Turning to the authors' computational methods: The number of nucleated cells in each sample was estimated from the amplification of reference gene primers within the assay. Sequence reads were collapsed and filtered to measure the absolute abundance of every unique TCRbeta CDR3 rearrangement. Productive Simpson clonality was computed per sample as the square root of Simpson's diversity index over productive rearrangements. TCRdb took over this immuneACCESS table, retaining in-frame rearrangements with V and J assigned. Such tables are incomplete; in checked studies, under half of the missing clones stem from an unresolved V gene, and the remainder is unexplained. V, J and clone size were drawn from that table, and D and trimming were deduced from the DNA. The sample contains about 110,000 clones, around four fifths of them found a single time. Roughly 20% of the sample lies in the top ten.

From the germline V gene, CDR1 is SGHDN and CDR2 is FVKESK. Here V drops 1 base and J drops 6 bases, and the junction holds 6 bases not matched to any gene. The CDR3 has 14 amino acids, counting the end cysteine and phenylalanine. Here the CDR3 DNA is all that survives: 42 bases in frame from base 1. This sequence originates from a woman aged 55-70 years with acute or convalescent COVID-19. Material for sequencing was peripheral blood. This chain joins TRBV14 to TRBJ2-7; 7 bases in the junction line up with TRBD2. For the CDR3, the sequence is CASSQGVRGGEQYF. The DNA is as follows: TGTGCCAGCAGCCAAGGAGTACGCGGGGGCGAGCAGTACTTC.